The T cell receptor (beta chain) described here comes from a study of vaccination and CD4 T cells after COVID-19. In the study overall: Overlapping SARS-CoV-2, HCoV-NL63, HCoV-OC43 and HCoV-229E spike peptides stimulated the cells.

Cultured CD4+ T cell DNA was sequenced using the Oncomine TCR Beta short-read assay. Genomic DNA was extracted from cultured CD4+ T cells. TCRdb re-called the PCR reads through MiXCR, storing one row per CDR3 protein. Of about 14,000 distinct CDR3 sequences in the sample, about 47% were seen once. This CDR3 spans 13 amino acids. Germline CDR1 is SGDLS and CDR2 is YYNGEE. V lost 0 bases, J lost 10 bases, and 13 bases lay in between. Broader study findings: Early post-infection timepoints were missing, and relatively few convalescent patients were studied. Median about 86% of reactive clones detected in convalescent patients emerged only post-vaccination.

In regard to this clonotype: What it binds is not known.

Documented treatment: approximately 11-day PBMC culture with coronavirus spike peptide pools or control peptides (ViraFEST assay). The chain employs TRBV9 and TRBJ1-1; no firm D call. Sequenced material: CD4+ T cells from blood, cultured in vitro. This receptor was obtained from a human donor who had recovered from COVID-19. In DNA, the CDR3 is TGTGCCAGCAGCGTAGGTGCAACCCAAGGAGCTTTCTTT. It translates to CASSVGATQGAFF.